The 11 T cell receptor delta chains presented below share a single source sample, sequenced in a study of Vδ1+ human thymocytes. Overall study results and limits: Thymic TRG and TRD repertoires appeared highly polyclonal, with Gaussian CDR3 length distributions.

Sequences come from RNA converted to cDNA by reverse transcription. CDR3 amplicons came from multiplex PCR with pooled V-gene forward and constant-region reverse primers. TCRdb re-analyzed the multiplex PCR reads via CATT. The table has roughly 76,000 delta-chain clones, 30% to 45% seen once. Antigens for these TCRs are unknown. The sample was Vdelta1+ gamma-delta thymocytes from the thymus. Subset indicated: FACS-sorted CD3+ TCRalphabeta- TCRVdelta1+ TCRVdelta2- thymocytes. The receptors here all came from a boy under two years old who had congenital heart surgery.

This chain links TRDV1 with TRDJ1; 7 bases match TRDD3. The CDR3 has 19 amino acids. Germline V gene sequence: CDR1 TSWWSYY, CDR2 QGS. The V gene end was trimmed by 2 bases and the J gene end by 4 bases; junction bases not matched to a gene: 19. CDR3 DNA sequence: TGTGCTCTTGGGGAATCAACGTGCGGCTTGGGGGAGCGGATCGATAAACTCATCTTT. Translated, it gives CALGESTCGLGERIDKLIF.

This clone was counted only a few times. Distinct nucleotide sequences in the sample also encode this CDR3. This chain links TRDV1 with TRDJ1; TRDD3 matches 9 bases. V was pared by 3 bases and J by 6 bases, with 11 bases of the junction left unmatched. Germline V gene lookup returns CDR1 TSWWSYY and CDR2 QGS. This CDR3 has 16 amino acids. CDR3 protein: CALGDDQVLGENKLIF. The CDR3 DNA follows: TGTGCTCTTGGGGACGACCAAGTACTGGGGGAGAATAAACTCATCTTT.

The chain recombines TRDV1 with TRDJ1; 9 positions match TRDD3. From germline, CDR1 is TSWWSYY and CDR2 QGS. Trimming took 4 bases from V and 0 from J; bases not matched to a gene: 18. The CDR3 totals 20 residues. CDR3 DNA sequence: TGTGCTCTTGGGGCTGGCCGGGGCGAGAGGGGATACGAGTACACCGATAAACTCATCTTT. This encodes CALGAGRGERGYEYTDKLIF.

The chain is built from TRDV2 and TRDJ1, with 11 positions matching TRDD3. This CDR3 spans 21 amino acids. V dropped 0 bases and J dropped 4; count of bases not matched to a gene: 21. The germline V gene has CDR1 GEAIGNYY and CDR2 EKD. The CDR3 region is CACDTGGRGMDWGIKNDKLIF. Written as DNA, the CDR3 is TGTGCCTGTGACACCGGAGGGAGGGGGATGGACTGGGGGATAAAGAACGATAAACTCATCTTT.

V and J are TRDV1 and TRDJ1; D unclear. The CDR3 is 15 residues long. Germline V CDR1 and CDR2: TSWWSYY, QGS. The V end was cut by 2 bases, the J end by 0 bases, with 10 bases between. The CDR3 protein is CALGEWLSYTDKLIF. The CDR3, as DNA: TGTGCTCTTGGGGAATGGCTCTCGTACACCGATAAACTCATCTTT.

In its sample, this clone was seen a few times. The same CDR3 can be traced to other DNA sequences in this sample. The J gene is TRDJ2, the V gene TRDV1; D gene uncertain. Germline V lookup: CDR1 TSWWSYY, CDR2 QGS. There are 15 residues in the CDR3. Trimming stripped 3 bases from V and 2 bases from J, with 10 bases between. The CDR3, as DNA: TGTGCTCTTGGGGAGCTACACGGATTGACAGCACAACTCTTCTTT. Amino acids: CALGELHGLTAQLFF.

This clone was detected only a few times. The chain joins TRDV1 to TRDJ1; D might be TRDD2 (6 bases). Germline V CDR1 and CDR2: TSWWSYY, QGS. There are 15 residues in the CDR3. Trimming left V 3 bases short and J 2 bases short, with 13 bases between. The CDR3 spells CALGDRPSHTDKLIF. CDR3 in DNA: TGTGCTCTTGGGGACCGGCCTTCCCATACCGATAAACTCATCTTT.

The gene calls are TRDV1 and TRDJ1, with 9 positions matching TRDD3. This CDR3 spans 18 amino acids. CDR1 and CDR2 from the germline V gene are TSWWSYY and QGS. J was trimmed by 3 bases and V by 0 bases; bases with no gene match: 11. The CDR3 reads CALGELPPWGYAPDKLIF. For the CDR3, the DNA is TGTGCTCTTGGGGAACTCCCCCCCTGGGGATACGCCCCCGATAAACTCATCTTT.

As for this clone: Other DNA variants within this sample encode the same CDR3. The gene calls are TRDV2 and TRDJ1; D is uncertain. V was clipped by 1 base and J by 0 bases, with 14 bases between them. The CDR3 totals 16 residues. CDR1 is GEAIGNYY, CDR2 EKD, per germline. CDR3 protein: CACDTGLKTYTDKLIF. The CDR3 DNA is TGTGCCTGTGACACGGGCTTAAAGACGTACACCGATAAACTCATCTTT.

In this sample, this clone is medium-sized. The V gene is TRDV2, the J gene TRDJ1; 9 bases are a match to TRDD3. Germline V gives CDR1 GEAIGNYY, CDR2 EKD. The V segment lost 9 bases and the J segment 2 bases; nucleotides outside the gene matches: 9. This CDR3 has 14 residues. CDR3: CAPGRGDTTDKLIF. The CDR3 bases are TGTGCCCCCGGTAGGGGGGATACAACCGATAAACTCATCTTT.

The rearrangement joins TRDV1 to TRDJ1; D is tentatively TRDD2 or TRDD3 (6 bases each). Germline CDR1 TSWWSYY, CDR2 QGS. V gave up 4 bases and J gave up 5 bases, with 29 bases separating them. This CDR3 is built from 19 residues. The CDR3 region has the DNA TGTGCTCTTGGGGTAGAACACGGCCTTCCACGTGAGCTGGGGGATAAACTCATCTTT. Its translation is CALGVEHGLPRELGDKLIF.